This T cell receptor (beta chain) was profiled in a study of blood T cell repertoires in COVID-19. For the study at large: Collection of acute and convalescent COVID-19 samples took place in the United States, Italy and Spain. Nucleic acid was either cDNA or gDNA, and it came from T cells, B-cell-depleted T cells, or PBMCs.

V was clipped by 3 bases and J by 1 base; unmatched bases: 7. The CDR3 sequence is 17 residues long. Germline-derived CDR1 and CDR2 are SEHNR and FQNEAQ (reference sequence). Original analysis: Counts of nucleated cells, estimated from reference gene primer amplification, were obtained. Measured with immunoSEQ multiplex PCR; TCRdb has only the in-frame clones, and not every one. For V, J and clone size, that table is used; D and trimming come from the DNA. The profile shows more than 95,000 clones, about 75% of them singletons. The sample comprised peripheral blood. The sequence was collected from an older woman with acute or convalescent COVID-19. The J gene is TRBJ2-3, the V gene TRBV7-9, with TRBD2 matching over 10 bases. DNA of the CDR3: TGTGCCAGCAGCTTTAATGCGCTAGCGGGGGGCACAGATACGCAGTATTTT. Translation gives CASSFNALAGGTDTQYF.